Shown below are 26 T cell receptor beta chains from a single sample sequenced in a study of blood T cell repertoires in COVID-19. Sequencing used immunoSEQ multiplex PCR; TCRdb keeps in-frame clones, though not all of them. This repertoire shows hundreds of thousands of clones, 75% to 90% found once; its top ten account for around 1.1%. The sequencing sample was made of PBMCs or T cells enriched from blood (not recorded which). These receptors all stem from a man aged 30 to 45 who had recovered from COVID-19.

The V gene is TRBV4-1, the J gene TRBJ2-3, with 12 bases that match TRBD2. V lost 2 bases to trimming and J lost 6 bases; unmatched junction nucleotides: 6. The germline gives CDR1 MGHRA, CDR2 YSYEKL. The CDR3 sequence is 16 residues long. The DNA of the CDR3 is TGCGCCAGCAGCCAACACACTAGCGGGAGGTGGGATACGCAGTATTTT. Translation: CASSQHTSGRWDTQYF.

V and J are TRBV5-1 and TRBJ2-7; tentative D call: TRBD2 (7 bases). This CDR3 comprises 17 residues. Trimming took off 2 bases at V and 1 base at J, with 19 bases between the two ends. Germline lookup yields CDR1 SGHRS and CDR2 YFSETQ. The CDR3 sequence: CASSLTGTTYPSYEQYF. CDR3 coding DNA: TGCGCCAGCAGCTTAACAGGGACTACCTATCCTTCCTACGAGCAGTACTTC.

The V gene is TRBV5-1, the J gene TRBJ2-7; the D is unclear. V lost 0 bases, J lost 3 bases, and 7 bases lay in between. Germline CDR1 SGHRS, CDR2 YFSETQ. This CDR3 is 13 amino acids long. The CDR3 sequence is CASSLDNYYEQYF. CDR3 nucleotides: TGCGCCAGCAGCTTGGACAATTACTACGAGCAGTACTTC.

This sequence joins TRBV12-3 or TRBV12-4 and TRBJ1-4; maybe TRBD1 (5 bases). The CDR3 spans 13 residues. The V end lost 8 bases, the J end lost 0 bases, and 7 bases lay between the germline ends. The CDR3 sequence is CASGGATNEKLFF. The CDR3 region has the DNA TGTGCCAGCGGGGGGGCAACTAATGAAAAACTGTTTTTT.

CDR3 in amino acids: CASTGYSTEAFF. CDR3 DNA: TGTGCCAGCACTGGGTACAGCACTGAAGCTTTCTTT. The V and J genes are TRBV25-1 and TRBJ1-1; D gene unclear. The germline V gene encodes CDR1 MGHDK and CDR2 SYGVNS. V was cut by 7 bases and J by 4 bases, with 10 bases left in between. The CDR3 has 12 amino acids.

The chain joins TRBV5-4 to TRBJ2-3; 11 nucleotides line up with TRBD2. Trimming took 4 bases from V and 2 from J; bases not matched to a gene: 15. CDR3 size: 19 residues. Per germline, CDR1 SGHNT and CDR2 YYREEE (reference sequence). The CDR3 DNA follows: TGTGCCAGCAGCCCGGGGCTAGCGGGAGGCGGGGGCACCACAGATACGCAGTATTTT. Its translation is CASSPGLAGGGGTTDTQYF.

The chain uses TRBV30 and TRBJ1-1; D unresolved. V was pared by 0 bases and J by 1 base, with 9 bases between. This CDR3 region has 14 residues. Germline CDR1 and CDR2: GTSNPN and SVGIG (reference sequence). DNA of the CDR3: TGTGCCTGGAGTGTACCCGGAGAGAACACTGAAGCTTTCTTT. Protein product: CAWSVPGENTEAFF.

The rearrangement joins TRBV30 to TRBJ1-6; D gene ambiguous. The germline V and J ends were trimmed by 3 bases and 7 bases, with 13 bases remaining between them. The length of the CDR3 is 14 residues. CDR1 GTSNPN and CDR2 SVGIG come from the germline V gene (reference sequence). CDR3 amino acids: CAWRRPGENSPLHF. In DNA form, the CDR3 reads TGTGCCTGGAGGCGGCCGGGAGAAAATTCACCCCTCCACTTT.

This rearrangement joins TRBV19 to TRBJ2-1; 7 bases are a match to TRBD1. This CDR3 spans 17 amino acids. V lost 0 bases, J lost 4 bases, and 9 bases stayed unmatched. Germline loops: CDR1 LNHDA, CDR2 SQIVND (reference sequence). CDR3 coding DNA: TGTGCCAGTAGTATAGATAGTCTGGGACAGCCGTACAATGAGCAGTTCTTC. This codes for CASSIDSLGQPYNEQFF.

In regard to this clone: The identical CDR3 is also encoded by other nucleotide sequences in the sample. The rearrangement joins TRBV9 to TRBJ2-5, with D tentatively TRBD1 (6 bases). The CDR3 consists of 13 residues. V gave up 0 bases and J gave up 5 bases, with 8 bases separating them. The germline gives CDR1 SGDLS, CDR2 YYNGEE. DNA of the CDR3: TGTGCCAGCAGCGTAGGACAGGCCGAGACCCAGTACTTC. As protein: CASSVGQAETQYF.

The CDR3 sequence is CASSEARVAGDVFSTDTQYF. The CDR3, as DNA: TGTGCCAGCAGTGAAGCTCGGGTAGCGGGAGACGTATTCTCCACAGATACGCAGTATTTT. The V call is TRBV6-1, the J call TRBJ2-3; 9 bases match TRBD2. Per germline, CDR1 MNHNS and CDR2 SASEGT. The J segment lost 2 bases and the V segment lost 0 bases, leaving 15 bases of the junction unmatched. This CDR3 contains 20 residues.

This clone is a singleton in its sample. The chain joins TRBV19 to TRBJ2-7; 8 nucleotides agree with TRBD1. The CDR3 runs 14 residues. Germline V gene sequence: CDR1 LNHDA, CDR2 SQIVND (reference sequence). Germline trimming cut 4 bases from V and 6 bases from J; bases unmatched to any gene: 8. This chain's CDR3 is CASSTGQGAFEQYF. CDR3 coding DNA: TGTGCCAGTAGTACTGGGCAGGGGGCTTTCGAGCAGTACTTC.

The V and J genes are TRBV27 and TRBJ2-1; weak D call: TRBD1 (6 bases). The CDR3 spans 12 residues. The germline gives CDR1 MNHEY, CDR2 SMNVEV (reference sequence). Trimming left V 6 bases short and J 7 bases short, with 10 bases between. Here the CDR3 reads CASRPRGNEQFF. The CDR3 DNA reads TGTGCCAGCAGACCCAGGGGTAATGAGCAGTTCTTC.

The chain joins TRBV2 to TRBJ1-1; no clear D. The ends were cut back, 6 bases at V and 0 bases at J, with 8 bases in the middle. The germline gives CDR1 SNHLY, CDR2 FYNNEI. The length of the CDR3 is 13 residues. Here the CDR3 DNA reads TGTGCCAGCAGAGGAGCCATGAACACTGAAGCTTTCTTT. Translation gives CASRGAMNTEAFF.

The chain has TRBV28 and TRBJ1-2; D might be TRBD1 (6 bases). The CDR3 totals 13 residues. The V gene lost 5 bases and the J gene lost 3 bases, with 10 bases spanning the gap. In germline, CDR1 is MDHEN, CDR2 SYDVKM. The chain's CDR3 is CASSPTGYYGYTF. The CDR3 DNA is TGTGCCAGCAGTCCCACAGGGTACTATGGCTACACCTTC.

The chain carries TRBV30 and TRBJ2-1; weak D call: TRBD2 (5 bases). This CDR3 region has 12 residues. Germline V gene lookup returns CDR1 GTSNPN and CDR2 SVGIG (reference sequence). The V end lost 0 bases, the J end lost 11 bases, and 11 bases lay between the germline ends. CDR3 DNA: TGTGCCTGGAGTGTAGGGCTAGCCAAGCAGTTCTTC. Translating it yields CAWSVGLAKQFF.

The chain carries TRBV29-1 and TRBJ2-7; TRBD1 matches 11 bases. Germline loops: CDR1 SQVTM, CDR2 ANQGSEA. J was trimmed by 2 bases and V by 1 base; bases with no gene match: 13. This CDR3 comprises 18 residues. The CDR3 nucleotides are TGCAGCGTTGAAGTTCCGGGACAGGGGGTACGGGGAACCTACGAGCAGTACTTC. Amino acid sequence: CSVEVPGQGVRGTYEQYF.

The CDR3 loop is CASRQGGGNQPQHF. As DNA, the CDR3 is TGTGCCAGCAGACAGGGCGGGGGAAATCAGCCCCAGCATTTT. The chain uses TRBV27 and TRBJ1-5; D possibly corresponds to TRBD1 (6 bases). Germline assignment: CDR1 MNHEY and CDR2 SMNVEV (reference sequence). The CDR3 extends over 14 amino acids. The V and J ends lost 6 bases and 4 bases respectively, with 13 bases between them.

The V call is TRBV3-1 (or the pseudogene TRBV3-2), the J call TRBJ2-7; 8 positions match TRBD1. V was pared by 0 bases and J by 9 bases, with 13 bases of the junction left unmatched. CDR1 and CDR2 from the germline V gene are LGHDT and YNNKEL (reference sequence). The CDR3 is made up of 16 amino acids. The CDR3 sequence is CASSQEANDRGLRQYF. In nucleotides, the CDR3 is TGTGCCAGCAGCCAAGAAGCGAATGACAGGGGTTTGCGGCAGTACTTC.

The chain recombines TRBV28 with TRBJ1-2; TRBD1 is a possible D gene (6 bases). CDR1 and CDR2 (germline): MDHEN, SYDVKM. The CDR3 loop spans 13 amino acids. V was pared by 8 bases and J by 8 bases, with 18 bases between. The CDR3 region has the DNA TGTGCCAGCTCTACACAGGGATATCAAGGCTACACCTTC. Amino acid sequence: CASSTQGYQGYTF.

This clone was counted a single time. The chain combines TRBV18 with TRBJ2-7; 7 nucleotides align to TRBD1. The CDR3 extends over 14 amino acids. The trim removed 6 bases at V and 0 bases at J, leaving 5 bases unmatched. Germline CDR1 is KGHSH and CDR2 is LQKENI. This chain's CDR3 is CASSWTGSSYEQYF. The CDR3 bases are TGTGCCAGCTCCTGGACAGGATCCTCCTACGAGCAGTACTTC. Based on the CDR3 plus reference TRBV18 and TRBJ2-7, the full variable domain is NAGVMQNPRHLVRRRGQEARLRCSPMKGHSHVYWYRQLPEEGLKFMVYLQKENIIDESGMPKERFSAEFPKEGPSILRIQQVVRGDSAAYFCASSWTGSSYEQYFGPGTRLTVT.

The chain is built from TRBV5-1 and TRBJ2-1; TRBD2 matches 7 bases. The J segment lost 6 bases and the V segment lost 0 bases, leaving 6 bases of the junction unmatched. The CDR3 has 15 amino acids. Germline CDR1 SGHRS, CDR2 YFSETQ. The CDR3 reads CASSLAGLRGNEQFF. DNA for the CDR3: TGCGCCAGCAGCTTGGCGGGACTACGGGGCAATGAGCAGTTCTTC.

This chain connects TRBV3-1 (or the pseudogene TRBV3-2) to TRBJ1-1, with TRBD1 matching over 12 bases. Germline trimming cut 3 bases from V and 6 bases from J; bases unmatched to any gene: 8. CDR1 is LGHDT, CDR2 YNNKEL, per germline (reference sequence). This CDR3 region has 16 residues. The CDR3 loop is CASSHLRDRGLAEAFF. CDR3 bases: TGTGCCAGCAGCCACCTCCGGGACAGGGGGCTCGCTGAAGCTTTCTTT.

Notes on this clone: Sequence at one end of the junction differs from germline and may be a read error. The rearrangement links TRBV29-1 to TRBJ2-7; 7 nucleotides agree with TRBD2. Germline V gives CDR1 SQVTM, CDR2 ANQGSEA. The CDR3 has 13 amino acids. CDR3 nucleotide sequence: TGCAGTGTTGTGGCTAGCGGCACCTACGAGCAGTACTTC. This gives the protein CSVVASGTYEQYF.

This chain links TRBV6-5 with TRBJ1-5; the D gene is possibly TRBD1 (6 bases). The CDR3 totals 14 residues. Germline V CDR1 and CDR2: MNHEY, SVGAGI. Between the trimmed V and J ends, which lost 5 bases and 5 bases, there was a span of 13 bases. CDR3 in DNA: TGTGCCAGCAGTCGGGGGGGGCTTGATCAGCCCCAGCATTTT. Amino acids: CASSRGGLDQPQHF.

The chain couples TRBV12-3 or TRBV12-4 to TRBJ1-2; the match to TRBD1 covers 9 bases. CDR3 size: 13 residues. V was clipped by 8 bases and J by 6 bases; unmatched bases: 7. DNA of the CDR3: TGTGCCAGCGGAGAACAGGGGGCTGATGGCTACACCTTC. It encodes CASGEQGADGYTF.